This T cell receptor (beta chain) derives from a study of shared clonotypes between healthy human individuals (dated by TCRdb to about 2020). In the study overall: Two women and three men aged 18 to 49 years were included in the cohort. Different laboratories and diverse techniques were used to prepare libraries and sequence TCR repertoires, to increase sequencing depth and limit assay-specific biases. To estimate repertoire size and how much clonotype sharing occurs between individuals, the study deeply sequenced the blood TCR repertoires of about five healthy adults. For each donor, three plates each were used for CD4 naive and CD4 memory, two plates were used for CD8 naive, and one plate was used for CD8 memory. Between about 0.8 and 9 billion PBMCs per donor were obtained by leukapheresis. Broad study findings and their caveats: Because the study included only a small number of donors, the genetic and exposure-history diversity represented was limited. Rarefaction of sorted-subset datasets indicated incomplete sequencing despite the large sequencing depth. Pairwise subsampling indicated that sequencing depth was expected to affect the degree of clonotype sharing among donors. When a handful of donors were compared, the shared fraction of clonotypes was 5% to 6.5% for naive CD4, around 3.5% for naive CD8, 2.3% for memory CD4, and around 0.37% for memory CD8. Naive subsets generally had larger estimated clonotype richness than memory subsets did. Compared with non-shared clonotypes, the clonotypes found in all four sorted-subset donors had higher generation probabilities. Sampling was limited to blood, and TCR repertoires in tissue likely differ from TCR repertoires in blood.

From a lookup of the germline V gene (reference sequence), CDR1 and CDR2 are MNHEY and SMNVEV. The CDR3, from cysteine to phenylalanine, totals 12 residues. Only CDR3 DNA is held: 36 bases, read in frame from base 1. V is shortened by 6 bases, J by 6 bases, and the region joining them spans 9 bases. The donors were healthy, HIV-negative adults who had no recently reported acute infections or vaccinations. Every donor was a Caucasian adult residing in Nashville, Tennessee, USA. Magnetic negative selection was used to enrich CD4+ T cells, after which naive cells were positively selected on CD45RA and the negative fraction became the memory subset. Blood was collected by leukapheresis, and PBMCs were isolated by Ficoll-Histopaque density gradient centrifugation and then cryopreserved in liquid nitrogen vapor phase. Analytical flow cytometry was used to check the purity and quantity of each magnetically sorted T cell population. From each sorted fraction, genomic DNA was isolated and quantified by UV absorbance on a Nanodrop 2000c.

A word on this clone: There is no known antigen for this receptor. No base quality values were provided; no much bigger clone lies one nucleotide off.

Using the deep immunoSEQ assay, multiplex PCR amplified TCR CDR3 regions from genomic DNA. Genomic DNA extracted from each cell subset was distributed evenly over all wells of several immunoSEQ 96-well plates, and each plate served as one replicate. For sorted subsets, roughly 200 ng of genomic DNA, equivalent to 25,000 to 35,000 T cell genomes, went into each replicate PCR. Purified libraries were quantified with a Qubit 3.0 fluorometer, sized on a Bioanalyzer 2100, and re-quantified with the KAPA Library Quantification kit. Every immunoSEQ 96-well plate was sequenced on a separate single-read 150-cycle Illumina NextSeq 550 flow cell. Processing in the source paper ran as follows. Because the immunoSEQ output included only junctional sequences and no quality scores, the filtering could not be the same as the filtering used for full-length reads. To assign V/J genes and CDR3, sequences were annotated using PyIR, a Python wrapper for IgBLAST v1.9, with IMGT germline references. Any read was removed if the V/J assignment was weak (E-value above 1e-6), the CDR3 was missing, or the read contained stop codons, out-of-frame junctions, or ambiguous translated residues. V3J clonotypes were defined by identical inferred V gene, J gene, and CDR3 amino acid sequence. To compute the percentage overlap between repertoires, the number of shared unique clonotypes was divided by the size of the smaller repertoire. Richness of each repertoire was evaluated using RTK rarefaction, the Chao1 estimator, and Recon v2.1 estimates of unobserved clonotypes. For all TCRbeta clonotypes obtained by the gDNA method from a handful of donors, generation probabilities were computed with OLGA. The source is immuneACCESS, and TCRdb retained only in-frame sequences with V and J called. Part of the clones is not carried over; for the studies checked, unresolved V genes explain less than half of this, and the remainder is unexplained. V and J calls and clone size are as listed in that table; D and trimming were resolved from the DNA. The sample table records approximately 1.4 million clones; approximately 98% of these occur just once. Around 0.45% of the sample comes from the top ten.

This TCR was recovered from a man aged 25 to 40 in good health. The chain couples TRBV27 to TRBJ1-5; no D gene is confidently identified. The source material was naive CD4+ T cells sorted from blood. The intended sense of this specimen's cell subset or site label: CD45RA+ positively selected. The DNA sequence reads TGTGCCAGCAGGGCCGCAGGTCAGCCCCAGCATTTT. Translation gives CASRAAGQPQHF.